Below are 20 T cell receptor beta chains sequenced from a single sample in a study of technical replicates of blood from several donors. Profiling relied on immunoSEQ multiplex PCR, and the TCRdb table lists in-frame clones only, not all of them. The sample shows around 83,000 clones, 94% of them seen only once. Specimen: T cells isolated from PBMCs. All receptors come from a human donor in good health.

V is TRBV5-1 and J is TRBJ1-4, with 11 positions matching TRBD1. The CDR3 sequence is 15 residues long. The trim removed 6 bases at V and 4 bases at J, leaving 5 bases unmatched. CDR1 is SGHRS and CDR2 is YFSETQ in the germline V gene. Here the CDR3 DNA reads TGCGCCAGCAAGGACAGGGGGCTGGGTAATGAAAAACTGTTTTTT. Protein product: CASKDRGLGNEKLFF.

The chain links TRBV11-3 to TRBJ2-4, with a weak D call TRBD1 (5 bases). Germline V gene lookup returns CDR1 SGHNT and CDR2 YENEEA. This CDR3 region has 13 residues. Trimming cost V 6 bases and J 7 bases, with 13 bases left between them. The CDR3 reads CASSRHSGNIQYF. In DNA, the CDR3 is TGTGCCAGCAGTCGCCACTCAGGGAACATTCAGTACTTC.

The CDR3 sequence is CASSFLSGGSTGELFF. The CDR3, as DNA: TGCGCCAGCAGCTTCTTGTCTGGGGGGAGCACCGGGGAGCTGTTTTTT. The chain combines TRBV5-1 with TRBJ2-2; D may be TRBD2 (6 bases). Germline V gene sequence: CDR1 SGHRS, CDR2 YFSETQ. CDR3 length: 16 residues. Trimming pared 2 bases from V and 4 bases from J, leaving 15 bases between.

The chain employs TRBV4-2 and TRBJ1-1; TRBD1 aligns across 9 bases. The V gene end was trimmed by 1 base and the J gene end by 7 bases; junction bases not matched to a gene: 4. CDR1 and CDR2 from the germline V gene are LGHNA and YNFKEQ. The CDR3 runs to 14 residues. CDR3: CASSQGQGVSEAFF. The CDR3 DNA follows: TGTGCCAGCAGCCAAGGACAGGGGGTGAGTGAAGCTTTCTTT.

V and J are TRBV28 and TRBJ1-5; D remains unclear. V lost 5 bases, J lost 0 bases, and 8 bases lay in between. The germline V gene encodes CDR1 MDHEN and CDR2 SYDVKM. The CDR3 length is 14 residues. Here the CDR3 reads CASSPLISNQPQHF. The CDR3, as DNA: TGTGCCAGCAGTCCGTTAATTAGCAATCAGCCCCAGCATTTT. The variable domain in full, completed from reference TRBV28 and TRBJ1-5, reads DVKVTQSSRYLVKRTGEKVFLECVQDMDHENMFWYRQDPGLGLRLIYFSYDVKMKEKGDIPEGYSVSREKKERFSLILESASTNQTSMYLCASSPLISNQPQHFGDGTRLSIL.

The chain combines TRBV5-1 with TRBJ1-1; weak D call: TRBD1 (6 bases). Germline CDR1 reads SGHRS; CDR2 reads YFSETQ. The CDR3 length is 15 residues. Trimming removed 0 bases at V and 4 bases at J, with 13 bases between. CDR3 bases: TGCGCCAGCAGCTTGGCCCCTACAGGGTCCACTGAAGCTTTCTTT. Amino acids: CASSLAPTGSTEAFF.

The J gene is TRBJ2-1, the V gene TRBV4-2; TRBD2 is a possible D gene (5 bases). The CDR3 extends over 15 amino acids. The germline V and J ends were trimmed by 2 bases and 0 bases, with 8 bases remaining between them. Per germline, CDR1 LGHNA and CDR2 YNFKEQ. This chain's CDR3 is CASSQQGSSYNEQFF. DNA for the CDR3: TGTGCCAGCAGCCAACAAGGGAGCTCCTACAATGAGCAGTTCTTC.

The chain uses TRBV30 and TRBJ2-7, with 7 positions matching TRBD2. The germline CDR1 and CDR2 sequences are GTSNPN and SVGIG (reference sequence). J gave up 1 base and V 2 bases, and 11 bases lay outside the gene matches. This CDR3 has 16 amino acids. CDR3: CAWSIIAGQGSYEQYF. The DNA for the CDR3 is TGTGCCTGGAGTATAATAGCGGGTCAAGGGTCCTACGAGCAGTACTTC. The whole variable domain, filled in from reference TRBV30 and TRBJ2-7, reads SQTIHQWPATLVQPVGSPLSLECTVEGTSNPNLYWYRQAAGRGLQLLFYSVGIGQISSEVPQNLSASRPQDRQFILSSKKLLLSDSGFYLCAWSIIAGQGSYEQYFGPGTRLTVT.

This clone was seen only once. V is TRBV19 and J is TRBJ2-4, with TRBD1 as a possible D gene (6 bases). This CDR3 is built from 15 residues. In germline, CDR1 is LNHDA, CDR2 SQIVND (reference sequence). V lost 1 base and J lost 2, with 9 bases in between. The CDR3 region is CASSIAQGSKNIQYF. The DNA of the CDR3 is TGTGCCAGTAGTATAGCGCAGGGGTCCAAAAACATTCAGTACTTC. Filled out from reference TRBV19 and TRBJ2-4, the complete variable domain reads DGGITQSPKYLFRKEGQNVTLSCEQNLNHDAMYWYRQDPGQGLRLIYYSQIVNDFQKGDIAEGYSVSREKKESFPLTVTSAQKNPTAFYLCASSIAQGSKNIQYFGAGTRLSVL.

The J gene is TRBJ2-5, the V gene TRBV5-6; 12 bases are shared with TRBD2. V lost 4 bases and J lost 5; bases outside the gene matches: 15. Germline V gene lookup returns CDR1 SGHDT and CDR2 YYEEEE. This CDR3 region has 18 residues. CDR3 loop: CASSGNLLAGGMGETQYF. DNA of the CDR3: TGTGCCAGCAGCGGAAATCTACTAGCGGGGGGAATGGGGGAGACCCAGTACTTC.

The chain employs TRBV7-9 and TRBJ2-1; no clear D gene. Looked up from germline, CDR1 is SEHNR and CDR2 is FQNEAQ (reference sequence). V was shortened by 6 bases and J by 5 bases, with 2 bases between the two germline ends. The CDR3 has 10 amino acids. Here the CDR3 reads CASSNNEQFF. The CDR3 DNA sequence: TGTGCCAGCAGTAACAATGAGCAGTTCTTC.

The rearrangement uses TRBV6-4 and TRBJ1-2; D may be TRBD1 (5 bases). The CDR3 covers 14 residues. V was clipped by 0 bases and J by 0 bases, with 5 bases between them. Per the germline V gene, CDR1 is MRHNA and CDR2 is SNTAGT. The CDR3 DNA reads TGTGCCAGCAGTGACTCACAGGCTAACTATGGCTACACCTTC. This codes for CASSDSQANYGYTF.

V is TRBV6-6 and J is TRBJ1-5; 9 nucleotides align to TRBD1. Germline loops: CDR1 MNHNY, CDR2 SVGAGI (reference sequence). CDR3 length equals 13 residues. J lost 1 base, V lost 10 bases, and 2 bases had no gene match. The chain's CDR3 is CATGQGSNQPQHF. The CDR3 DNA follows: TGTGCCACGGGACAGGGAAGCAATCAGCCCCAGCATTTT.

The chain joins TRBV29-1 to TRBJ2-1, with 8 bases identical to TRBD2. Per germline, CDR1 SQVTM and CDR2 ANQGSEA. The CDR3 has 20 amino acids. J was trimmed by 3 bases and V by 4 bases; bases with no gene match: 23. The chain's CDR3 is CSVVVSRVRGEGTLYNEQFF. The CDR3, as DNA: TGCAGCGTTGTAGTCAGTCGGGTGCGGGGGGAGGGGACCCTCTACAATGAGCAGTTCTTC.

The chain has TRBV6-1 and TRBJ2-7, with a weak D call TRBD1 (6 bases). Deletions cut 8 bases from V and 2 bases from J, with 19 bases between. The CDR3 contains 15 residues. CDR1 and CDR2 from the germline V gene are MNHNS and SASEGT. CDR3 coding DNA: TGTGCCAGCGGAACAAAGCCGGGACACACCTACGAGCAGTACTTC. The encoded protein is CASGTKPGHTYEQYF.

This sequence joins TRBV19 and TRBJ2-7; TRBD1 aligns across 8 bases. CDR1 and CDR2 from the germline V gene are LNHDA and SQIVND (reference sequence). Trimming cost V 5 bases and J 5 bases; bases outside gene matches: 5. This CDR3 is built from 13 residues. This CDR3 is CASSVDRGHEQYF. The CDR3 DNA reads as TGTGCCAGTAGTGTCGACAGGGGCCACGAGCAGTACTTC.

CDR3 amino acids: CASSQGTEETQYF. DNA for the CDR3: TGTGCCAGCAGTCAGGGGACGGAAGAGACCCAGTACTTC. The V and J genes are TRBV11-1 and TRBJ2-5; maybe TRBD1 (6 bases). The V gene lost 6 bases and the J gene lost 3 bases, with 11 bases spanning the gap. There are 13 residues in the CDR3. Germline CDR1 and CDR2: SGHAT and FQDESV (reference sequence). Filled out from reference TRBV11-1 and TRBJ2-5, the complete variable domain reads EAEVAQSPRYKITEKSQAVAFWCDPISGHATLYWYRQILGQGPELLVQFQDESVVDDSQLPKDRFSAERLKGVDSTLKIQPAELGDSAMYLCASSQGTEETQYFGPGTRLLVL.

The chain joins TRBV4-1 to TRBJ2-7, with 11 positions matching TRBD1. The CDR3 has 15 amino acids. From germline, CDR1 is MGHRA and CDR2 YSYEKL. Trimming removed 5 bases from V and 7 bases from J; junction bases left unmatched: 10. DNA for the CDR3: TGCGCCAGCAGCTACGGGACAGGGGGAGCGGGGGAGCAGTACTTC. Protein sequence: CASSYGTGGAGEQYF.

V gene TRBV27 combines with J gene TRBJ2-3; no definite D call. Between the trimmed V and J ends, which lost 3 bases and 3 bases, there was a span of 10 bases. The CDR3 length is 14 residues. From germline, CDR1 is MNHEY and CDR2 SMNVEV (reference sequence). The CDR3 loop is CASSLSGTTDTQYF. The DNA for the CDR3 is TGTGCCAGCAGTTTGAGTGGTACTACAGATACGCAGTATTTT.

The rearrangement links TRBV9 to TRBJ2-2; 9 nucleotides align to TRBD2. The J segment lost 5 bases and the V segment lost 4 bases, leaving 12 bases of the junction unmatched. The length of the CDR3 is 17 residues. Looked up from germline, CDR1 is SGDLS and CDR2 is YYNGEE. The CDR3 is CASSLRLAGSPTGELFF. Here the CDR3 DNA reads TGTGCCAGCAGCCTCCGTCTAGCGGGGAGTCCAACCGGGGAGCTGTTTTTT.